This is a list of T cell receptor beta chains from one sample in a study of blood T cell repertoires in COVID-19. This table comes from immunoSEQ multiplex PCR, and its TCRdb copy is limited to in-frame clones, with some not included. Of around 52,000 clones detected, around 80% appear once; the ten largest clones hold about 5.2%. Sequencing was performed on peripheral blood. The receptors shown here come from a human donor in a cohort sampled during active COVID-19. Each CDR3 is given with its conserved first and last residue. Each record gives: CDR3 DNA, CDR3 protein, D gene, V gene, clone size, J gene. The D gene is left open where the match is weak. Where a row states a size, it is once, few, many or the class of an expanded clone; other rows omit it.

CDR3nt: TGCGCCAGCAGCCCACAAATAACTAGCGGGGGGGCCAATGAGCAGTTCTTC
CDR3aa: CASSPQITSGGANEQFF
d_gene: TRBD2
v_gene: TRBV5-1
abundance: .
j_gene: TRBJ2-1

CDR3nt: TGTGCCATCAGTGAGTCTGTCCCGACTAGTTTGCCCTACAATGAGCAGTTCTTC
CDR3aa: CAISESVPTSLPYNEQFF
d_gene: .
v_gene: TRBV10-3
abundance: many
j_gene: TRBJ2-1

CDR3nt: TGTGCCAGCAGTTTTCTACAGGGTGGAGAGCAGTTCTTC
CDR3aa: CASSFLQGGEQFF
d_gene: .
v_gene: TRBV6-5
abundance: once
j_gene: TRBJ2-1

CDR3nt: TGTGCCAGTAGTCTGACAGGGGAAGGACGCGGCTACACCTTC
CDR3aa: CASSLTGEGRGYTF
d_gene: TRBD1
v_gene: TRBV19
abundance: .
j_gene: TRBJ1-2

CDR3nt: TGCAGTGCTAGTAGAGCAGGGGAGGGGGGTACTTCTGGGACAGATACGCAGTATTTT
CDR3aa: CSASRAGEGGTSGTDTQYF
d_gene: .
v_gene: TRBV20-1
abundance: .
j_gene: TRBJ2-3

CDR3nt: TGTGCCAGTTCTGGGACAGCTAGTAATTCACCCCTCCACTTT
CDR3aa: CASSGTASNSPLHF
d_gene: TRBD1
v_gene: TRBV3-1/TRBV3-2
abundance: .
j_gene: TRBJ1-6

CDR3nt: TGTGCCAGCAGCTTAGCGCGGGTAGCGGGGGGTGATACGCAGTATTTT
CDR3aa: CASSLARVAGGDTQYF
d_gene: TRBD2
v_gene: TRBV7-2
abundance: .
j_gene: TRBJ2-3

CDR3nt: TGCGCCAGCAGCCAAGGACAGGGAGACTACGAGCAGTACTTC
CDR3aa: CASSQGQGDYEQYF
d_gene: TRBD1
v_gene: TRBV4-1
abundance: .
j_gene: TRBJ2-7

CDR3nt: TGTGCCAGCAGCGTAGCGGGGCCAACAGATACGCAGTATTTT
CDR3aa: CASSVAGPTDTQYF
d_gene: TRBD2
v_gene: TRBV5-4
abundance: .
j_gene: TRBJ2-3

CDR3nt: TGTGCCAGCTCACGTGGGACAGGAGGGGAATTTTCCGGGGAGCTGTTTTTT
CDR3aa: CASSRGTGGEFSGELFF
d_gene: TRBD1
v_gene: TRBV18
abundance: .
j_gene: TRBJ2-2

CDR3nt: TGTGCCACCAGTCCGGAGTACAACACCGGGGAGCTGTTTTTT
CDR3aa: CATSPEYNTGELFF
d_gene: .
v_gene: TRBV24-1
abundance: .
j_gene: TRBJ2-2

CDR3nt: TGCAGCGTCCTTCCACGCCCCGACAGGGCTTTCTTT
CDR3aa: CSVLPRPDRAFF
d_gene: .
v_gene: TRBV29-1
abundance: few
j_gene: TRBJ1-1

CDR3nt: TGTGCCAGCAGTTCCAACAGGGGGCTCAACACTGAAGCTTTCTTT
CDR3aa: CASSSNRGLNTEAFF
d_gene: TRBD1
v_gene: TRBV6-6
abundance: .
j_gene: TRBJ1-1

CDR3nt: TGTGCCAGCAGTCTGTCTCAGCCCCAGCATTTT
CDR3aa: CASSLSQPQHF
d_gene: .
v_gene: TRBV2
abundance: .
j_gene: TRBJ1-5

CDR3nt: TGTGCCAGCAGTTACTTCCCGGGACAGGGCGGCAATGAGCAGTTCTTC
CDR3aa: CASSYFPGQGGNEQFF
d_gene: TRBD1
v_gene: TRBV6-5
abundance: .
j_gene: TRBJ2-1

CDR3nt: TGTGCTGTACAGGAATCCTACGAGCAGTACTTC
CDR3aa: CAVQESYEQYF
d_gene: .
v_gene: TRBV30
abundance: once
j_gene: TRBJ2-7

CDR3nt: TGTGCCAGTAGTATAGGGGGTAGCGGGCCTCCTAGCACAGATACGCAGTATTTT
CDR3aa: CASSIGGSGPPSTDTQYF
d_gene: TRBD2
v_gene: TRBV19
abundance: .
j_gene: TRBJ2-3

CDR3nt: TGTGCCAGCAGCTTGGGGTCGGGACAGGTCCAATACGAGCAGTACTTC
CDR3aa: CASSLGSGQVQYEQYF
d_gene: TRBD1
v_gene: TRBV7-9
abundance: .
j_gene: TRBJ2-7

CDR3nt: TGTGCCAGCAGCTCTACAGGGACGGGAGCTTTCTTT
CDR3aa: CASSSTGTGAFF
d_gene: .
v_gene: TRBV11-2
abundance: .
j_gene: TRBJ1-1

CDR3nt: TGTGCCAGCAGCTTGTGGAGCGGGGGGGACAATGAGCAGTTCTTC
CDR3aa: CASSLWSGGDNEQFF
d_gene: TRBD2
v_gene: TRBV7-2
abundance: .
j_gene: TRBJ2-1

CDR3nt: TGCGCCAGCAGGGCGGGACAGCGTAATTCACCCCTCCACTTT
CDR3aa: CASRAGQRNSPLHF
d_gene: TRBD1
v_gene: TRBV5-1
abundance: .
j_gene: TRBJ1-6

CDR3nt: TGTGCCAGCAGCGTAGCACTTAACACTGAAGCTTTCTTT
CDR3aa: CASSVALNTEAFF
d_gene: .
v_gene: TRBV9
abundance: .
j_gene: TRBJ1-1

CDR3nt: TGCGCCAGCAGCGCTAACACAGATACGCAGTATTTT
CDR3aa: CASSANTDTQYF
d_gene: .
v_gene: TRBV10-2
abundance: .
j_gene: TRBJ2-3

CDR3nt: TGTGCCTTGCCTTCGACTAAAACAGGGGCCTACGAGCAGTACTTC
CDR3aa: CALPSTKTGAYEQYF
d_gene: TRBD1
v_gene: TRBV30
abundance: .
j_gene: TRBJ2-7

CDR3nt: TGTGCCAGCAGCTTAGCGTTGATAGCGCAAATCCATGGCTACACCTTC
CDR3aa: CASSLALIAQIHGYTF
d_gene: .
v_gene: TRBV7-9
abundance: .
j_gene: TRBJ1-2

CDR3nt: TGTGCCAGCAGCGCTACAACAGGGGCTGGGGCCAACGTCCTGACTTTC
CDR3aa: CASSATTGAGANVLTF
d_gene: TRBD1
v_gene: TRBV9
abundance: .
j_gene: TRBJ2-6

CDR3nt: TGTGCCATCAGCCAAGGGACTATTCAAGAGACCCAGTACTTC
CDR3aa: CAISQGTIQETQYF
d_gene: TRBD2
v_gene: TRBV10-3
abundance: few
j_gene: TRBJ2-5

CDR3nt: TGCAGCGTCGGTTTCGACATTTCTGAAGCTTTCTTT
CDR3aa: CSVGFDISEAFF
d_gene: .
v_gene: TRBV29-1
abundance: .
j_gene: TRBJ1-1

CDR3nt: TGTGCCAGCAGCTTAATAGCCAATGAGCAGTTCTTC
CDR3aa: CASSLIANEQFF
d_gene: .
v_gene: TRBV11-2
abundance: once
j_gene: TRBJ2-1

CDR3nt: TGTGCCAGCAGCGTAGGGGGCGACACCGGGGAGCTGTTTTTT
CDR3aa: CASSVGGDTGELFF
d_gene: .
v_gene: TRBV9
abundance: .
j_gene: TRBJ2-2

CDR3nt: TGCGCCAGCAGCTTGGCGGGGGGGCGCCGGACAGATACGCAGTATTTT
CDR3aa: CASSLAGGRRTDTQYF
d_gene: TRBD2
v_gene: TRBV5-1
abundance: .
j_gene: TRBJ2-3

CDR3nt: TGCGCCAGCAGCCAAGTTCTAGACAGGGATTCGTATGGCTACACCTTC
CDR3aa: CASSQVLDRDSYGYTF
d_gene: TRBD1
v_gene: TRBV4-1
abundance: .
j_gene: TRBJ1-2

CDR3nt: TGTGCCAGCATCACACCCCTAGCGGGGGGGCTTAATGAGCAGTTCTTC
CDR3aa: CASITPLAGGLNEQFF
d_gene: TRBD2
v_gene: TRBV7-2
abundance: .
j_gene: TRBJ2-1

CDR3nt: TGTGCCAGCAGAAACAGGGGGGTGAACACTGAAGCTTTCTTT
CDR3aa: CASRNRGVNTEAFF
d_gene: TRBD1
v_gene: TRBV6-5
abundance: .
j_gene: TRBJ1-1

CDR3nt: TGTGCCAGCAGCTTGGGTGGGGGGTCCCAAGATACGCAGTATTTT
CDR3aa: CASSLGGGSQDTQYF
d_gene: .
v_gene: TRBV7-9
abundance: .
j_gene: TRBJ2-3

CDR3nt: TGTGCCAGCAGCTTAGTGGACAGGGGCCCCGTCCCGGGGGAGCTGTTTTTT
CDR3aa: CASSLVDRGPVPGELFF
d_gene: TRBD1
v_gene: TRBV11-2
abundance: .
j_gene: TRBJ2-2

CDR3nt: TGTGCCATCAGTGAGTCAGTGACAGCCTACGAGCAGTACTTC
CDR3aa: CAISESVTAYEQYF
d_gene: .
v_gene: TRBV10-3
abundance: .
j_gene: TRBJ2-7

CDR3nt: TGTGCCAGCAGCCTTGTCGGGAGCGTCACAGATACGCAGTATTTT
CDR3aa: CASSLVGSVTDTQYF
d_gene: .
v_gene: TRBV5-5
abundance: .
j_gene: TRBJ2-3

CDR3nt: TGTGCCAGCAGCCCCTGGTGGTCGGGACTAGCGGCGAACACCGGGGAGCTGTTTTTT
CDR3aa: CASSPWWSGLAANTGELFF
d_gene: TRBD2
v_gene: TRBV5-5
abundance: .
j_gene: TRBJ2-2

CDR3nt: TGTGCCAGTTACGACAGGGGCCTAAATCAGCCCCAGCATTTT
CDR3aa: CASYDRGLNQPQHF
d_gene: TRBD1
v_gene: TRBV19
abundance: .
j_gene: TRBJ1-5

CDR3nt: TGCAGTGCGGAGAGACGGGATACGCAGTATTTT
CDR3aa: CSAERRDTQYF
d_gene: .
v_gene: TRBV20-1
abundance: .
j_gene: TRBJ2-3

CDR3nt: TGTGCCAGCAGTCACAGGGCTTCCTACGAGCAGTACTTC
CDR3aa: CASSHRASYEQYF
d_gene: .
v_gene: TRBV6-5
abundance: once
j_gene: TRBJ2-7

CDR3nt: TGTGCCAGCTCACCAATCCAGGGAGGCCCCTCTGGTCAGCCCCAGCATTTT
CDR3aa: CASSPIQGGPSGQPQHF
d_gene: .
v_gene: TRBV18
abundance: .
j_gene: TRBJ1-5

CDR3nt: TGTGCCAGCAGCCTCGCAGGAACACCCTACGAGCAGTACTTC
CDR3aa: CASSLAGTPYEQYF
d_gene: .
v_gene: TRBV3-1/TRBV3-2
abundance: .
j_gene: TRBJ2-7

CDR3nt: TGTGCCAGCAGCCGCGGAGACAATGAGCAGTTCTTC
CDR3aa: CASSRGDNEQFF
d_gene: .
v_gene: TRBV9
abundance: .
j_gene: TRBJ2-1

CDR3nt: TGTGCCAGCAGTTACAAGGGAGGTAGCACAGATACGCAGTATTTT
CDR3aa: CASSYKGGSTDTQYF
d_gene: .
v_gene: TRBV6-5
abundance: .
j_gene: TRBJ2-3

CDR3nt: TGTGCCAGCAGTTACTCGTCGCCAGGGGGTTCTCAGCCCCAGCATTTT
CDR3aa: CASSYSSPGGSQPQHF
d_gene: TRBD1
v_gene: TRBV6-5
abundance: .
j_gene: TRBJ1-5

CDR3nt: TGTGCCAGCCGAATAGCGGGGGGCGGTGAGCAGTTCTTC
CDR3aa: CASRIAGGGEQFF
d_gene: TRBD2
v_gene: TRBV12-3/TRBV12-4
abundance: .
j_gene: TRBJ2-1

CDR3nt: TGTGCCAGCAGTGCCTCTGGGGGCAATTCACCCCTCCACTTT
CDR3aa: CASSASGGNSPLHF
d_gene: .
v_gene: TRBV2
abundance: .
j_gene: TRBJ1-6

CDR3nt: TGTGCCAGCAGTCTTCCGGGCACAGATACGCAGTATTTT
CDR3aa: CASSLPGTDTQYF
d_gene: .
v_gene: TRBV25-1
abundance: .
j_gene: TRBJ2-3